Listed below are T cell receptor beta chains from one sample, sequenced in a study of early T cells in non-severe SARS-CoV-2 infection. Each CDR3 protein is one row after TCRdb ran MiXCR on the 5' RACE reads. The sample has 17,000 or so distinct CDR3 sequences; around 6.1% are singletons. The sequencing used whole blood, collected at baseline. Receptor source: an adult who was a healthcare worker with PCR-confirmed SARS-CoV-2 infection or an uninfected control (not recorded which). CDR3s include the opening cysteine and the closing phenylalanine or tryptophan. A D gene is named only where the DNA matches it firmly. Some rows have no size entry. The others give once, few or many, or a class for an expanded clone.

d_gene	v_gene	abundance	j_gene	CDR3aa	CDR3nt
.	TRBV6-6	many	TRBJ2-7	CASSMDGYEQYF	TGTGCCAGCAGTATGGACGGATACGAGCAGTACTTC
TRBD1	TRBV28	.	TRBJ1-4	CASSSTGGNEKLFF	TGTGCCAGCAGCTCGACAGGGGGGAATGAAAAACTGTTTTTT
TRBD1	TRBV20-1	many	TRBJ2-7	CSAQGQGIYEQYF	TGCAGTGCTCAGGGACAGGGCATCTACGAACAGTACTTC
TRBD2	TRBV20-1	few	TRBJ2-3	CSANRRGGADTQYF	TGCAGTGCCAATCGTCGGGGGGGCGCAGATACGCAGTATTTT
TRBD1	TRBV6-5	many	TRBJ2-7	CASSKDRYSYEQYF	TGTGCCAGCAGTAAGGACAGGTACTCCTACGAGCAGTACTTC
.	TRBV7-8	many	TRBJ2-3	CASRWITDTQYF	TGTGCCAGCCGCTGGATCACAGATACGCAGTATTTT
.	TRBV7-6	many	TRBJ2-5	CASSSYQETQYF	TGTGCCAGCAGCTCCTACCAAGAGACCCAGTACTTC
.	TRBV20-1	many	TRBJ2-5	CSADRFQTLQETQDF	TGCAGTGCTGACAGGTTCCAAACCTTACAAGAGACCCAGGACTTC
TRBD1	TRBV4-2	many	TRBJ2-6	CASSQKQTGDGANVLTF	TGTGCCAGCAGCCAAAAACAGACAGGGGATGGGGCCAACGTCCTGACTTTC
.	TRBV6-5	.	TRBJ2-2	CASSYWGQALFF	TGTGCCAGCAGTTACTGGGGTCAGGCGCTGTTTTTT
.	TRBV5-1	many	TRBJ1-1	CASSLESPSLLNTEAFF	TGCGCCAGCAGCTTGGAGTCCCCCTCGTTATTGAACACTGAAGCTTTCTTT
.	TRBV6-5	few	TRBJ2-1	CASTGGLTNEQFF	TGTGCCAGCACCGGGGGACTCACAAATGAGCAGTTCTTC
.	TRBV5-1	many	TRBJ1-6	CASSSLDTGIPLHF	TGCGCCAGCAGCTCCCTCGACACGGGCATCCCCCTCCACTTT
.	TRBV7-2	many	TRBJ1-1	CASSLRPDSEAFF	TGTGCCAGCAGCTTACGCCCGGACAGTGAAGCTTTCTTT
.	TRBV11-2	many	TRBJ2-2	CASSQYLENTGELFF	TGTGCCAGCAGCCAGTACCTAGAAAACACCGGGGAGCTGTTTTTT
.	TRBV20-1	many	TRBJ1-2	CSARFRDDTF	TGCAGTGCTAGATTCCGGGACGACACCTTC
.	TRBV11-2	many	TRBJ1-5	CASSTGSNQPQHF	TGTGCCAGCAGCACGGGGAGCAATCAGCCCCAGCATTTT
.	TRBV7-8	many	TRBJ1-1	CASSRGGTEAFF	TGTGCCAGCAGCCGGGGGGGCACTGAAGCTTTCTTT
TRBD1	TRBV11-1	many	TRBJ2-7	CASSSDRGEQYF	TGTGCCAGCAGCTCAGACAGGGGCGAGCAGTACTTC
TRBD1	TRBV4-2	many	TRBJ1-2	CASSQQTGTEDGYTF	TGTGCCAGCAGCCAACAAACCGGGACAGAGGATGGCTACACCTTC
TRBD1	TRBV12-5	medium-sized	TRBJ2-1	CASVPGQAYNEQFF	TGTGCTAGTGTCCCGGGACAGGCGTACAATGAGCAGTTCTTC
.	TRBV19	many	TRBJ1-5	CASSGQSYSNQPQHF	TGTGCCAGTAGTGGACAGTCTTATAGCAATCAGCCCCAGCATTTT
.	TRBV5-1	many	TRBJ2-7	CASAGGRTLYEQYF	TGCGCCAGCGCCGGGGGTCGGACCCTCTACGAGCAGTACTTC
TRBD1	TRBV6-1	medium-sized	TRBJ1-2	CASSSQVGQLYGYTF	TGTGCCAGCAGTTCTCAAGTGGGACAGCTCTATGGCTACACCTTC